This entry is about one TCR beta chain. The antigen remains undetermined. These data belong to a study of beta chain features in type 1 diabetes. Naive, central memory, regulatory and stem cell-like memory cells within the CD4+ compartment were sorted using CD45RO/CCR7/CD25/CD127/CD95/CD27. All sorted populations exceeded 95% purity. This CDR3 has 13 residues. V was shortened by 0 bases and J by 7 bases, with 9 bases between the two germline ends. The germline CDR1 and CDR2 sequences are MNHEY and SMNVEV (reference sequence). Reverse transcription of all isolated RNA meant that expressed TCRB transcripts were sequenced. Clones were sequenced by immunoSEQ multiplex PCR, and TCRdb holds only the in-frame ones, with some missing. The profile shows 300,000 to 350,000 clones, approximately 9.7% of them singletons. Points from the study as a whole: Within each of all four CD4+ subsets, Type 1 diabetes patients had TCRB CDR3s that were moderately but significantly shorter.

This rearrangement joins TRBV27 to TRBJ1-2; the D gene is possibly TRBD1 (5 bases). The sequencing sample was made of central memory CD4+ T cells from blood. This clonotype originated in a man younger than 40 with type 1 diabetes. The CDR3 nucleotides are TGTGCCAGCAGTTTATCAGGGGTTGGTGGCTACACCTTC. Translation: CASSLSGVGGYTF.